These 15 T cell receptor beta chains share one sample of origin, sequenced in a study of OX40 agonist ivuxolimab in advanced cancers. Profiled with immunoSEQ multiplex PCR; TCRdb holds only in-frame clones, not every one. The top ten clones hold around 19% of a sample with approximately 20,000 clones, around 79% of them seen once. Sequencing was performed on CD4+ or CD8+ T cells sorted from blood, taken in a trial of the OX40 agonist ivuxolimab. These receptors all come from an adult with an advanced solid tumor such as melanoma, head and neck, liver or kidney cancer.

This chain connects TRBV2 to TRBJ1-2, with D perhaps matching TRBD1 (6 bases). The CDR3 runs 12 residues. The germline gives CDR1 SNHLY, CDR2 FYNNEI. V was clipped by 6 bases and J by 7 bases, with 12 bases between them. The CDR3 loop reads CASSSGVRGYTF. The CDR3, as DNA: TGTGCCAGCAGCTCAGGGGTCCGTGGCTACACCTTC. Full variable domain (rest looked up from reference TRBV2 and TRBJ1-2): EPEVTQTPSHQVTQMGQEVILRCVPISNHLYFYWYRQILGQKVEFLVSFYNNEISEKSEIFDDQFSVERPDGSNFTLKIRSTKLEDSAMYFCASSSGVRGYTFGSGTRLTVV.

This clone appeared once. V gene TRBV6-4 combines with J gene TRBJ1-2; 9 positions match TRBD1. The J segment lost 8 bases and the V segment lost 8 bases, leaving 6 bases of the junction unmatched. The CDR3 length is 12 residues. CDR1 MRHNA and CDR2 SNTAGT come from the germline V gene. CDR3 sequence reads: CASQQGARGYTF. In DNA form, the CDR3 reads TGTGCCAGCCAACAGGGGGCTCGGGGCTACACCTTC.

V usage is TRBV27 and J usage is TRBJ2-3, with D tentatively TRBD1 (5 bases). V lost 5 bases to trimming and J lost 5 bases, with 11 bases between them. CDR3 length: 13 residues. CDR1 and CDR2 from the germline V gene are MNHEY and SMNVEV (reference sequence). This CDR3 reads CASSRGPGDTQYF. In DNA, the CDR3 is TGTGCCAGCAGTAGGGGTCCAGGAGATACGCAGTATTTT.

This clone was recorded only once. The chain's CDR3 is CASTLGGSTEAFF. The CDR3 DNA is TGTGCCAGTACCCTAGGTGGGAGCACTGAAGCTTTCTTT. The genes are TRBV19 and TRBJ1-1, with D unclear. Deletions cut 7 bases from V and 4 bases from J, with 13 bases between. This CDR3 region has 13 residues. The germline V gene encodes CDR1 LNHDA and CDR2 SQIVND (reference sequence).

This clone was counted a few times. The chain employs TRBV7-6 and TRBJ2-1; no definite D call. Trimming took 5 bases from V and 8 from J, leaving 13 bases between them. The CDR3 totals 13 residues. From germline, CDR1 is SGHVS and CDR2 FNYEAQ. The CDR3, as DNA: TGTGCCAGCAGCAACGAGGACGGCGATGAGCAGTTCTTC. Its protein is CASSNEDGDEQFF.

The rearrangement uses TRBV29-1 and TRBJ2-7; the D call may be TRBD1 or TRBD2 (5 bases each). This CDR3 spans 15 amino acids. Germline lookup yields CDR1 SQVTM and CDR2 ANQGSEA. The V end lost 2 bases, the J end lost 4 bases, and 18 bases lay between the germline ends. As DNA, the CDR3 is TGCAGCGTTGAACTCCTGACAGCGGCTGTGTACGAGCAGTACTTC. Translated, it gives CSVELLTAAVYEQYF.

This rearrangement joins TRBV27 to TRBJ1-3; perhaps TRBD1 as D (5 bases). V dropped 3 bases and J dropped 3 bases, with 6 bases sitting between them. The CDR3 totals 13 residues. The germline CDR1 and CDR2 sequences are MNHEY and SMNVEV (reference sequence). The CDR3 bases are TGTGCCAGCAGTTTTGACAGTGGAAACACCATATATTTT. Translated: CASSFDSGNTIYF.

This clone turned up a few times. The chain recombines TRBV6-5 with TRBJ2-7; 11 bases match TRBD1. CDR1 and CDR2 from the germline V gene are MNHEY and SVGAGI. The CDR3 covers 13 residues. Trimming cost V 8 bases and J 7 bases; bases outside gene matches: 7. As DNA, the CDR3 is TGTGCCAGCCGGGACAGGGGGTTTGAGGAGCAGTACTTC. Residues: CASRDRGFEEQYF.

The CDR3 region has the DNA TGTGCCTGGACCTTGGACAGCTACGAGCAGTACTTC. This translates into CAWTLDSYEQYF. V usage is TRBV30 and J usage is TRBJ2-7, with D perhaps TRBD1 (6 bases). V lost 4 bases, J lost 3 bases, and 10 bases lay in between. This CDR3 comprises 12 residues. Germline V gene sequence: CDR1 GTSNPN, CDR2 SVGIG (reference sequence).

The V call is TRBV18, the J call TRBJ2-5, with 9 bases matching TRBD1. The CDR3 sequence is 14 residues long. In germline, CDR1 is KGHSH, CDR2 LQKENI. The ends lost 3 bases at V and 4 bases at J; junction bases unmatched: 3. CDR3 in DNA: TGTGCCAGCTCACCGGACAGGGGTCGAGAGACCCAGTACTTC. Translating it yields CASSPDRGRETQYF.

This chain uses TRBV29-1 with TRBJ1-1, with unresolved D. The CDR3 spans 13 residues. V lost 1 base and J lost 1, with 7 bases in between. Germline lookup yields CDR1 SQVTM and CDR2 ANQGSEA. CDR3 amino acids: CSVEGDPNTEAFF. Here the CDR3 DNA reads TGCAGCGTTGAAGGAGACCCGAACACTGAAGCTTTCTTT.

The chain has TRBV7-2 and TRBJ2-3, with D possibly TRBD1 on 5 matching bases. V lost 1 base and J lost 2, with 16 bases in between. The germline V gene encodes CDR1 SGHTA and CDR2 FQGNSA. This CDR3 is built from 17 residues. CDR3 amino acids: CASSLVGQGRLTDTQYF. CDR3 DNA sequence: TGTGCCAGCAGCTTAGTGGGGCAGGGCCGCCTCACAGATACGCAGTATTTT. Variable domain in full (rest from reference TRBV7-2 and TRBJ2-3): GAGVSQSPSNKVTEKGKDVELRCDPISGHTALYWYRQSLGQGLEFLIYFQGNSAPDKSGLPSDRFSAERTGGSVSTLTIQRTQQEDSAVYLCASSLVGQGRLTDTQYFGPGTRLTVL.

The table lists this clone with a count of one. The rearrangement uses TRBV13 and TRBJ2-5, with D perhaps matching TRBD1 (5 bases). V dropped 4 bases and J dropped 3 bases, with 9 bases sitting between them. Germline lookup yields CDR1 PRHDT and CDR2 FYEKMQ (reference sequence). This CDR3 spans 13 amino acids. The DNA of the CDR3 is TGTGCCAGCAGCTCTACAGGCAAAGAGACCCAGTACTTC. Its translation: CASSSTGKETQYF.

The chain combines TRBV7-9 with TRBJ2-3, with D uncertain. The V end lost 3 bases, the J end lost 2 bases, and 18 bases lay between the germline ends. CDR1 and CDR2 (germline): SEHNR, FQNEAQ (reference sequence). The CDR3 is 17 amino acids. CDR3 residues: CASSFGSVSPHTDTQYF. CDR3 bases: TGTGCCAGCAGCTTTGGTTCTGTATCCCCCCACACAGATACGCAGTATTTT.

In this sample, this clone turned up a few times. This chain joins TRBV29-1 and TRBJ2-1; 7 bases match TRBD2. The CDR3 length is 11 residues. CDR1 is SQVTM, CDR2 ANQGSEA, per germline. Trimming removed 4 bases from V and 9 bases from J; junction bases left unmatched: 3. CDR3 nucleotides: TGCAGCGTTGGGCCTAGCGGTGAGCAGTTCTTC. Its protein product is CSVGPSGEQFF.